The entry that follows covers one TCR beta chain sequence. Its cognate antigen is unknown. These data belong to a study of CD8 T cells in ankylosing spondylitis. Whole-study findings and limits: For ankylosing spondylitis blood, a TCR beta motif of 8 or 9 highly homologous variants appeared characteristic. Reported data indicate significant enrichment of disease-linked clones within matched ankylosing spondylitis synovial fluid.

One entry per CDR3 protein, called by TCRdb with MiXCR from the 5' RACE reads. Here the sample spans roughly 120,000 distinct CDR3 sequences, approximately 15% being singletons. The CDR3 sequence is 14 residues long. CDR1 is SGHRS, CDR2 YFSETQ, per germline. The V gene lost 0 bases and the J gene lost 5 bases, with 10 bases spanning the gap. Specimen: blood, either unsorted or a sorted T cell fraction (not recorded which). The sequence was obtained from a female donor with ankylosing spondylitis or in good health (not recorded which). V and J are TRBV5-1 and TRBJ2-3; D gene uncertain. CDR3 sequence: CASSLVTSRDTQYF. For the CDR3, the DNA is TGCGCCAGCAGCTTGGTAACTTCCCGAGATACGCAGTATTTT. Full variable domain (missing parts from reference TRBV5-1 and TRBJ2-3): KAGVTQTPRYLIKTRGQQVTLSCSPISGHRSVSWYQQTPGQGLQFLFEYFSETQRNKGNFPGRFSGRQFSNSRSEMNVSTLELGDSALYLCASSLVTSRDTQYFGPGTRLTVL.